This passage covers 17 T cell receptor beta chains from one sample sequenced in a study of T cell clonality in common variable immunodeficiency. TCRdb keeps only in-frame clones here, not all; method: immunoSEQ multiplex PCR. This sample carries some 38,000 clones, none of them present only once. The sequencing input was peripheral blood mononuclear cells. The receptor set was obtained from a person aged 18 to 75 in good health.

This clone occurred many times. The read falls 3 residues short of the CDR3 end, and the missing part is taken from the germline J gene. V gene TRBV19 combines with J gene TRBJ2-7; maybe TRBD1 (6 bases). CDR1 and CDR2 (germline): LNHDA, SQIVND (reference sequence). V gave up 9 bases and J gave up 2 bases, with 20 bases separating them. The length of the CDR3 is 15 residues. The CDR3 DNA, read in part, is TGTGCCAGCACACCTAGAGGGGGTGATCCCTACGAG. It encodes CASTPRGGDPYE. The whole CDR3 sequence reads CASTPRGGDPYEQYF.

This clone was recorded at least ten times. This CDR3 reads CASSLPFGAGSNTGELFF. The sequenced part of the CDR3 DNA is TGCGCCAGCAGCTTACCGTTTGGAGCAGGATCGAACACCGGGGAG. J is TRBJ2-2 and V is TRBV5-1; D not certain. The CDR3 goes on 3 residues after the read ends, and that part is filled in from the germline J gene. The germline gives CDR1 SGHRS, CDR2 YFSETQ. Trimming pared 2 bases from V and 0 bases from J, leaving 17 bases between. The CDR3 consists of 18 residues.

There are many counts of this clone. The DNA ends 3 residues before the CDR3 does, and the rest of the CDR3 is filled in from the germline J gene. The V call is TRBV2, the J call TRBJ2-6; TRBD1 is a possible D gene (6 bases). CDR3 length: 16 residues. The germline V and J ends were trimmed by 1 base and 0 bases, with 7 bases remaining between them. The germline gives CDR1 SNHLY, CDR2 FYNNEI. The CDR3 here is CASSEEGGSGANVLTF. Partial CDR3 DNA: TGTGCCAGCAGTGAAGAAGGGGGCTCTGGGGCCAACGTC.

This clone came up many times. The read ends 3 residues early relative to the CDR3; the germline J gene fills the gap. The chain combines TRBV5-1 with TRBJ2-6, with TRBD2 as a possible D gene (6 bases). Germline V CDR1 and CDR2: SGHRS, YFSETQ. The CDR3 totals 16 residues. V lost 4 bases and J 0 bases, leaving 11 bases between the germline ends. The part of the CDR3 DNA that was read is TGCGCCAGCAGCACGGGACTCTACTCTGGGGCCAACGTC. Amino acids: CASSTGLYSGANV. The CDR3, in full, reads CASSTGLYSGANVLTF.

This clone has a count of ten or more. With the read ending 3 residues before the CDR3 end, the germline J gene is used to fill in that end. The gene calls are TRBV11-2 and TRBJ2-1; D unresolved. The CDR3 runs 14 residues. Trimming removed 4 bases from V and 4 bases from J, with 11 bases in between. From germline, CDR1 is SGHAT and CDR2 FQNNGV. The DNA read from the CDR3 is TGTGCCAGCAGCTCCTCGGGTTCGTACAATGAG. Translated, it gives CASSSSGSYNE. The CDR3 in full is CASSSSGSYNEQFF.

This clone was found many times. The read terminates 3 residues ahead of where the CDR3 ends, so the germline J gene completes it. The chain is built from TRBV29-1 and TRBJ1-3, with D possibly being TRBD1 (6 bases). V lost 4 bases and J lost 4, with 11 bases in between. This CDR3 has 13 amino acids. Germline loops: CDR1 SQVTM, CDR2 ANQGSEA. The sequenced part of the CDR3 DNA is TGCAGCGTTGGACAGGTGGGGGGAAACACC. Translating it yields CSVGQVGGNT. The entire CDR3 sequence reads CSVGQVGGNTIYF.

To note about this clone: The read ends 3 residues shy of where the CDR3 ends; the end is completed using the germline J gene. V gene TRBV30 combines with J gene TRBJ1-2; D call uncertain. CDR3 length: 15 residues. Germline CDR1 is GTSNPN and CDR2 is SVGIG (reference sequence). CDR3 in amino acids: CACTLAGVIRYDYTF. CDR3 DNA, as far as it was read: TGTGCCTGCACGCTAGCGGGAGTTATTCGCTACGAC. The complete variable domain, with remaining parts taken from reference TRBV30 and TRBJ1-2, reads SQTIHQWPATLVQPVGSPLSLECTVEGTSNPNLYWYRQAAGRGLQLLFYSVGIGQISSEVPQNLSASRPQDRQFILSSKKLLLSDSGFYLCACTLAGVIRYDYTFGSGTRLTVV.

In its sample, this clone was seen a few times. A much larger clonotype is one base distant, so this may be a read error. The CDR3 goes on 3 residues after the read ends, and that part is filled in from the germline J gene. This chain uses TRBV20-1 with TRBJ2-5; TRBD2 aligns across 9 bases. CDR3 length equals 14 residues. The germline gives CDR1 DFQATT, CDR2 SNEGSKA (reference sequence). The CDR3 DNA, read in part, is TGCAGTGCCCAGGGGGGTAGCGGGGGAGATACC. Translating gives CSAQGGSGGDT. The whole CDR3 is CSAQGGSGGDTQYF.

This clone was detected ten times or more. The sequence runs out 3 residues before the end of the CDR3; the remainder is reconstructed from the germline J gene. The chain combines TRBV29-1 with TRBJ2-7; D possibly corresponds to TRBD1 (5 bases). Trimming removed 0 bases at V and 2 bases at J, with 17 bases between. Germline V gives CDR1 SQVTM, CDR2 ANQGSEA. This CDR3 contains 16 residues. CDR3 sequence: CSVEDPDNGRTYEQYF. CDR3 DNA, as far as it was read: TGCAGCGTTGAAGATCCGGACAACGGACGGACCTACGAG.

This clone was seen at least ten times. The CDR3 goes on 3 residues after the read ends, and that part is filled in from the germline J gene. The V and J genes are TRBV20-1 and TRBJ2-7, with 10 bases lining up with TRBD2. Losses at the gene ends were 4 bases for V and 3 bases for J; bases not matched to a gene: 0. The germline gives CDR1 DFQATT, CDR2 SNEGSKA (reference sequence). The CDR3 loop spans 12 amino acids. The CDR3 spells CSATSGGYEQYF. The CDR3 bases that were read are TGCAGTGCTACTAGCGGGGGCTACGAG.

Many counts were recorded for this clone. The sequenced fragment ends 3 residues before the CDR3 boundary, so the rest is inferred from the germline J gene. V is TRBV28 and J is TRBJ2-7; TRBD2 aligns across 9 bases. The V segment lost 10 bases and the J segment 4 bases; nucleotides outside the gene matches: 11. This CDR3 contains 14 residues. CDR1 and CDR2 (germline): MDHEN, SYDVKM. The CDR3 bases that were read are TGTGCCACCCTAGCGGGACTCCCCTCGTACGAG. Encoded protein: CATLAGLPSYE. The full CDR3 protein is CATLAGLPSYEQYF.

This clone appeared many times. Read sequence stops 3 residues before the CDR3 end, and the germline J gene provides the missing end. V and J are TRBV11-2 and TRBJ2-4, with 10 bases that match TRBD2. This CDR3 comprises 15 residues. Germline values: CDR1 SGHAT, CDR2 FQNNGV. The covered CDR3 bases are TGTGCCAGCAGCTTAGTACCGTCTAGCGGGAGCCTT. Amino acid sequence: CASSLVPSSGSL. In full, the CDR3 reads CASSLVPSSGSLQYF.

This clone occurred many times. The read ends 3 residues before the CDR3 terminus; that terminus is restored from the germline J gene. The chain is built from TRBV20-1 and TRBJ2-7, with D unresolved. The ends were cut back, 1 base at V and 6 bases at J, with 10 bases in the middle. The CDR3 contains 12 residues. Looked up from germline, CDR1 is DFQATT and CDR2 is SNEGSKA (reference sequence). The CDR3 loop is CSARVFSGEQYF. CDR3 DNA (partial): TGCAGTGCTAGAGTTTTTTCGGGCGAG.

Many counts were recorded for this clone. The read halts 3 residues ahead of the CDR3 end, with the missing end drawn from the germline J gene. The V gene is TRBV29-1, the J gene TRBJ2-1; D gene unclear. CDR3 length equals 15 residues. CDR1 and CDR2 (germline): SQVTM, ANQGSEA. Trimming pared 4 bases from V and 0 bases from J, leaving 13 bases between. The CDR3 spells CSVAPRLSSYNEQFF. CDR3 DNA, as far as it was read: TGCAGCGTTGCTCCGCGGCTGAGCTCCTACAATGAG.

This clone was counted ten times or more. CDR3 DNA, as far as it was read: TGCAGTGCCCAGGGGCAGGGGCGTCCTTATAGCAATCAGCCC. Translating it yields CSAQGQGRPYSNQP. The entire CDR3 sequence reads CSAQGQGRPYSNQPQHF. The chain links TRBV20-1 to TRBJ1-5, with D possibly being TRBD1 (6 bases). The CDR3 end is not reached by the read, which stops 3 residues before it; the germline J gene fills it in. Germline CDR1 is DFQATT and CDR2 is SNEGSKA (reference sequence). V was pared by 6 bases and J by 0 bases, with 21 bases between. The CDR3 sequence is 17 residues long.

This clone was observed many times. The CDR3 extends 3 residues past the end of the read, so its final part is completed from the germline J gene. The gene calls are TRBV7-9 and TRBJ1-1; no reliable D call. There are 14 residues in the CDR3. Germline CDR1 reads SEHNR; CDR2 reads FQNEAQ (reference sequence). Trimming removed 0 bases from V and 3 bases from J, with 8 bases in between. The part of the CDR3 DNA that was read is TGTGCCAGCAGCTTAGCGCGGGCCTACACTGAA. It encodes CASSLARAYTE. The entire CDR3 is CASSLARAYTEAFF.

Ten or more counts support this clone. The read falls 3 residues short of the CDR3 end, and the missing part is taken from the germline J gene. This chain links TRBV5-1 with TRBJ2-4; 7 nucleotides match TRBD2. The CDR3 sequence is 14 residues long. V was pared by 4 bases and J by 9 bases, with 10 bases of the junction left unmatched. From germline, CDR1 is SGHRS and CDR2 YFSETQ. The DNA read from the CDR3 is TGCGCCAGCAGCCCCCCCGGCGGGAGAGGCATT. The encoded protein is CASSPPGGRGI. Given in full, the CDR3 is CASSPPGGRGIQYF. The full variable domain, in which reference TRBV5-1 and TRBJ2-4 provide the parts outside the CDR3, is KAGVTQTPRYLIKTRGQQVTLSCSPISGHRSVSWYQQTPGQGLQFLFEYFSETQRNKGNFPGRFSGRQFSNSRSEMNVSTLELGDSALYLCASSPPGGRGIQYFGAGTRLSVL.